What follows are 21 T cell receptor beta chains derived from one specimen sequenced in a study of OX40 agonist ivuxolimab in advanced cancers. Sequencing used immunoSEQ multiplex PCR; TCRdb keeps in-frame clones, though not all of them. Of under 85,000 clones detected, approximately 95% appear once; the ten largest clones hold about a fifth. Sequenced here: CD4+ or CD8+ T cells sorted from blood, sampled in a trial of the OX40 agonist ivuxolimab. The receptors shown here come from an adult with an advanced solid tumor such as melanoma, head and neck, liver or kidney cancer.

The chain couples TRBV19 to TRBJ2-7; D possibly matches TRBD1 or TRBD2 (5 bases each). There are 13 residues in the CDR3. Looked up from germline, CDR1 is LNHDA and CDR2 is SQIVND (reference sequence). The V and J ends lost 5 bases and 3 bases respectively, with 11 bases between them. The CDR3 sequence: CASSARDGYEQYF. The CDR3 DNA sequence: TGTGCCAGTAGTGCCCGGGACGGCTACGAGCAGTACTTC.

This clone came up once. The V call is TRBV5-1, the J call TRBJ1-1, with TRBD1 as a possible D gene (6 bases). V was clipped by 2 bases and J by 3 bases, with 14 bases between them. The CDR3 contains 15 residues. The germline V gene has CDR1 SGHRS and CDR2 YFSETQ. The chain's CDR3 is CASSFPGQSDTEAFF. CDR3 DNA: TGCGCCAGCAGCTTTCCGGGACAAAGCGACACTGAAGCTTTCTTT.

The chain is built from TRBV7-6 and TRBJ2-1; 7 bases fit TRBD2. CDR1 SGHVS and CDR2 FNYEAQ come from the germline V gene. The V segment lost 1 base and the J segment 2 bases; nucleotides outside the gene matches: 8. The CDR3 covers 17 residues. The CDR3 bases are TGTGCCAGCAGCTTAGGTCTCCTAGCGGACCCCTACAATGAGCAGTTCTTC. Amino acid sequence: CASSLGLLADPYNEQFF. The full variable domain, with the rest looked up from reference TRBV7-6 and TRBJ2-1, is GAGVSQSPRYKVTKRGQDVALRCDPISGHVSLYWYRQALGQGPEFLTYFNYEAQQDKSGLPNDRFSAERPEGSISTLTIQRTEQRDSAMYRCASSLGLLADPYNEQFFGPGTRLTVL.

This clone was seen once. The CDR3 DNA reads as TGTGCCAGCAGCTTAGCCTCTGGGGGGGGCACTGAAGCTTTCTTT. Protein product: CASSLASGGGTEAFF. The chain joins TRBV7-9 to TRBJ1-1; D possibly corresponds to TRBD1 (5 bases). There are 15 residues in the CDR3. In germline, CDR1 is SEHNR, CDR2 FQNEAQ (reference sequence). Trimming took off 0 bases at V and 4 bases at J, with 12 bases between the two ends.

The CDR3 DNA reads TGTGCCAGCAGGGGGGGGCCCCTCACCGGGGAGCTGTTTTTT. Translation: CASRGGPLTGELFF. The rearrangement joins TRBV9 to TRBJ2-2; maybe TRBD2 (7 bases). CDR3 length equals 14 residues. Looked up from germline, CDR1 is SGDLS and CDR2 is YYNGEE. V was pared by 5 bases and J by 4 bases, with 12 bases between.

The chain employs TRBV9 and TRBJ2-3; 13 nucleotides agree with TRBD2. CDR3 length equals 18 residues. V lost 3 bases and J lost 3; bases outside the gene matches: 10. Germline V gives CDR1 SGDLS, CDR2 YYNGEE. The DNA of the CDR3 is TGTGCCAGCAGCGCCGGACTAGCGGGAGTCGTAGGAACAGATACGCAGTATTTT. Protein product: CASSAGLAGVVGTDTQYF.

This chain uses TRBV27 with TRBJ2-3; tentative D call: TRBD2 (6 bases). The CDR3 has 14 residues. V dropped 10 bases and J dropped 0 bases, with 14 bases sitting between them. Germline assignment: CDR1 MNHEY and CDR2 SMNVEV (reference sequence). The CDR3 DNA is TGTGCCATATCGGAGGGGATCAGCACAGATACGCAGTATTTT. It translates to CAISEGISTDTQYF.

This sequence joins TRBV27 and TRBJ1-2, with 11 positions matching TRBD1. CDR3 length: 15 amino acids. V dropped 4 bases and J dropped 8; count of bases not matched to a gene: 9. The germline V gene has CDR1 MNHEY and CDR2 SMNVEV (reference sequence). CDR3 DNA sequence: TGTGCCAGCAGTTCCCGGGACAGGGGGTATGACGGCTACACCTTC. Protein: CASSSRDRGYDGYTF.

The rearrangement uses TRBV5-4 and TRBJ2-6; TRBD2 matches 7 bases. Germline V gene sequence: CDR1 SGHNT, CDR2 YYREEE (reference sequence). The length of the CDR3 is 18 residues. The V gene end was trimmed by 3 bases and the J gene end by 1 base; junction bases not matched to a gene: 10. The CDR3 DNA reads TGTGCCAGCAGCTCACTGACTAGCTCAACGTCTGGGGCCAACGTCCTGACTTTC. This gives the protein CASSSLTSSTSGANVLTF.

This chain uses TRBV16 with TRBJ2-3; no clear D. Germline CDR1 reads KGHSY; CDR2 reads FQNENV. V lost 4 bases, J lost 2 bases, and 4 bases lay in between. CDR3 size: 12 residues. CDR3 amino acids: CASSPPTDTQYF. For the CDR3, the DNA is TGTGCCAGCAGCCCCCCCACAGATACGCAGTATTTT. Full variable domain (outside the CDR3, taken from reference TRBV16 and TRBJ2-3): GEEVAQTPKHLVRGEGQKAKLYCAPIKGHSYVFWYQQVLKNEFKFLISFQNENVFDETGMPKERFSAKCLPNSPCSLEIQATKLEDSAVYFCASSPPTDTQYFGPGTRLTVL.

The chain couples TRBV7-2 to TRBJ2-7; a possible D gene is TRBD1 (6 bases). V was pared by 5 bases and J by 4 bases, with 21 bases between. The CDR3 extends over 16 amino acids. From germline, CDR1 is SGHTA and CDR2 FQGNSA. The chain's CDR3 is CASSMLSGTKLYEQYF. CDR3 nucleotides: TGTGCCAGCAGCATGCTCTCCGGGACAAAACTATACGAGCAGTACTTC.

In its sample, this clone was seen once. The rearrangement links TRBV7-1 to TRBJ1-2; the match to TRBD1 covers 7 bases. TRBV7-1 falls under the ORF class, with uncertain function. The ends lost 4 bases at V and 2 bases at J; junction bases unmatched: 4. The CDR3 length is 14 residues. CDR3 DNA sequence: TGTGCCAGCAGCTTGGGGGACAGCAACTATGGCTACACCTTC. Its protein product is CASSLGDSNYGYTF.

V usage is TRBV6-5 and J usage is TRBJ2-7; D gene ambiguous. V lost 7 bases and J lost 2, with 12 bases in between. Per germline, CDR1 MNHEY and CDR2 SVGAGI. The CDR3 contains 13 residues. CDR3 nucleotide sequence: TGTGCCAGCACTCCCGGGTACCCCTACGAGCAGTACTTC. Encoded protein: CASTPGYPYEQYF.

This rearrangement joins TRBV9 to TRBJ2-5; 9 bases fit TRBD2. This CDR3 is built from 16 residues. V lost 4 bases and J lost 1; bases outside the gene matches: 8. Germline CDR1 reads SGDLS; CDR2 reads YYNGEE. The CDR3 here is CASSPGSGGIQETQYF. CDR3 DNA sequence: TGTGCCAGCAGCCCCGGCAGCGGGGGGATCCAAGAGACCCAGTACTTC.

This clone was found once. V usage is TRBV6-6 and J usage is TRBJ1-6; no reliable D call. V was clipped by 4 bases and J by 9 bases, with 16 bases between them. From germline, CDR1 is MNHNY and CDR2 SVGAGI (reference sequence). CDR3 size: 15 residues. The CDR3 sequence: CASSSLDLGFSPLHF. The CDR3 DNA sequence: TGTGCCAGCAGTTCGTTGGACCTTGGTTTTTCACCCCTCCACTTT.

The chain carries TRBV7-2 and TRBJ1-5; D is perhaps TRBD1 (5 bases). The germline V and J ends were trimmed by 2 bases and 0 bases, with 20 bases remaining between them. Germline CDR1 SGHTA, CDR2 FQGNSA. This CDR3 contains 19 residues. The CDR3 loop is CASSLPGGAGIYSNQPQHF. CDR3 coding DNA: TGTGCCAGCAGCTTACCCGGCGGGGCGGGTATTTATAGCAATCAGCCCCAGCATTTT.

This chain uses TRBV7-8 with TRBJ2-7; 9 bases are a match to TRBD2. CDR3 size: 15 residues. The germline V gene has CDR1 SGHVS and CDR2 FQNEAQ. Trimming removed 2 bases from V and 4 bases from J; junction bases left unmatched: 6. The CDR3, as DNA: TGTGCCAGCAGCTTAAAGGCGGGGGGGGTTTACGAGCAGTACTTC. It specifies CASSLKAGGVYEQYF.

The rearrangement joins TRBV6-5 to TRBJ2-3; 9 bases map to TRBD1. Germline V gives CDR1 MNHEY, CDR2 SVGAGI. CDR3 size: 15 residues. The V and J ends lost 0 bases and 5 bases, in that order; junction bases with no gene match: 3. In nucleotides, the CDR3 is TGTGCCAGCAGTTACTCACAGGGGGCCGTAGATACGCAGTATTTT. This gives the protein CASSYSQGAVDTQYF.

The chain joins TRBV18 to TRBJ1-1; possible D gene TRBD1, 5 bases. This CDR3 region has 13 residues. Germline lookup yields CDR1 KGHSH and CDR2 LQKENI. V was shortened by 3 bases and J by 8 bases, with 13 bases between the two germline ends. The CDR3 bases are TGTGCCAGCTCACCGAAACAGGAGGGCGAAGCTTTCTTT. As protein: CASSPKQEGEAFF.

The V and J genes are TRBV27 and TRBJ1-6; D gene uncertain. This CDR3 region has 15 residues. Trimming removed 6 bases from V and 7 bases from J, with 16 bases in between. From germline, CDR1 is MNHEY and CDR2 SMNVEV (reference sequence). Written as DNA, the CDR3 is TGTGCCAGCAGATTGAGCCCAAGCCCGAATTCACCCCTCCACTTT. Amino acids: CASRLSPSPNSPLHF.

This chain joins TRBV7-8 and TRBJ1-3; 8 bases map to TRBD1. The CDR3 is made up of 15 amino acids. Germline loops: CDR1 SGHVS, CDR2 FQNEAQ. With V trimmed by 1 base and J by 4 bases, 3 bases remained unmatched. DNA for the CDR3: TGTGCCAGCAGCTTAGGACAGGGGTCAGGAAACACCATATATTTT. It specifies CASSLGQGSGNTIYF.